This T cell receptor beta chain came from a study of T cell repertoires in ileal Crohn's disease. As to time point: neoterminal ileum biopsy at postoperative endoscopy, about 6 months after surgery. Here immunoSEQ multiplex PCR was the method, and the copy in TCRdb shows in-frame clones only, minus some. Of some 10,000 clones in the sample, over 70% are singletons; the top ten hold roughly 14%. The TCR was taken from an adult with Crohn's disease. Sequenced material: ileal tissue.

The DNA for the CDR3 is TGTGCCAGCAGCCCTTTCACGGAGCCGCAGTACTTC. Its protein product is CASSPFTEPQYF. This chain connects TRBV7-2 to TRBJ2-7; no definite D call. Between the trimmed V and J ends, which lost 5 bases and 9 bases, there was a span of 14 bases. CDR3 length: 12 amino acids. CDR1 SGHTA and CDR2 FQGNSA come from the germline V gene.